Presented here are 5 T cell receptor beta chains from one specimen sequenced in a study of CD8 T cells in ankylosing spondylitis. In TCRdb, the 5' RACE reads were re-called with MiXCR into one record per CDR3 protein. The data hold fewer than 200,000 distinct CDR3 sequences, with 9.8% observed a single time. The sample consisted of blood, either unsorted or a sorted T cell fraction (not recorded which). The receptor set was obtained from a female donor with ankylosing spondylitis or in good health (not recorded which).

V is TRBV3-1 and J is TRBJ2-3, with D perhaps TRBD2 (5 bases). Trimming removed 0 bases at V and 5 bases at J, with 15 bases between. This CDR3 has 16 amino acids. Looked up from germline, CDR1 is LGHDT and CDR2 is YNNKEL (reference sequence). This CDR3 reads CASSQERQQRVDTQYF. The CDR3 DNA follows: TGTGCCAGCAGCCAAGAGAGACAACAGAGGGTAGATACGCAGTATTTT.

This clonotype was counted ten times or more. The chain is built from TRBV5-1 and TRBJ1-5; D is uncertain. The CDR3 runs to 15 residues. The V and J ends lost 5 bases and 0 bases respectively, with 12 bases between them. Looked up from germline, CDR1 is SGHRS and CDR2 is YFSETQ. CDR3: CASRPDRNSNQPQHF. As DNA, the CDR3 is TGCGCCAGCAGGCCCGACCGGAATAGCAATCAGCCCCAGCATTTT.

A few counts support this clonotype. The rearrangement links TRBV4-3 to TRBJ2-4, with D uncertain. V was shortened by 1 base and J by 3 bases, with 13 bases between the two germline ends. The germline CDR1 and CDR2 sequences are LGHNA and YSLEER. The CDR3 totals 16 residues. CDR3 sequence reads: CASSQGPRVGKNIQYF. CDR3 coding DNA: TGCGCCAGCAGCCAAGGTCCTAGGGTAGGCAAAAACATTCAGTACTTC.

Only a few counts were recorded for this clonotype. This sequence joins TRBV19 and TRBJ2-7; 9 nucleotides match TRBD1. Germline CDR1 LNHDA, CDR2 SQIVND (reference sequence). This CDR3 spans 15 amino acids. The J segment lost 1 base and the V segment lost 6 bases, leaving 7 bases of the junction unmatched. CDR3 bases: TGTGCCAGTAGGAGTCGGGACAGGGCGTCCTACGAGCAGTACTTC. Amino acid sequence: CASRSRDRASYEQYF.

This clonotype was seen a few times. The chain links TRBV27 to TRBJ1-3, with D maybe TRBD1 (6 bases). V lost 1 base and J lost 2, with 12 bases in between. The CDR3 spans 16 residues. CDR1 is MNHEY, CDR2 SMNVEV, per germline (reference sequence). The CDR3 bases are TGTGCCAGCAGTTTATATCCGGGGGCGCCTGGAAACACCATATATTTT. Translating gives CASSLYPGAPGNTIYF.